The present TCR beta chain was sequenced within a study of neoadjuvant nivolumab and ipilimumab in lung cancer. Across the study: Patients got nivolumab 3 mg/kg on days 1, 15 and 29; combination added ipilimumab 1 mg/kg day 1.

Some clones are missing from TCRdb's copy, which holds only in-frame ones; the method was immunoSEQ multiplex PCR. The sample lists tens of thousands of clones; around 90% were seen once. CDR3 length: 15 amino acids. Germline V gene sequence: CDR1 KGHSH, CDR2 LQKENI. The V and J ends lost 1 base and 4 bases respectively, with 14 bases between them. The material sequenced was peripheral blood, taken after neoadjuvant nivolumab, alone or with ipilimumab, at or shortly before surgery. The receptor was isolated from an adult with non-small cell lung cancer. The chain employs TRBV18 and TRBJ2-7, with TRBD2 as a possible D gene (6 bases). The CDR3 reads CASSPHSGDRYEQYF. The CDR3 DNA reads as TGTGCCAGCTCACCACACTCGGGGGATCGGTACGAGCAGTACTTC.